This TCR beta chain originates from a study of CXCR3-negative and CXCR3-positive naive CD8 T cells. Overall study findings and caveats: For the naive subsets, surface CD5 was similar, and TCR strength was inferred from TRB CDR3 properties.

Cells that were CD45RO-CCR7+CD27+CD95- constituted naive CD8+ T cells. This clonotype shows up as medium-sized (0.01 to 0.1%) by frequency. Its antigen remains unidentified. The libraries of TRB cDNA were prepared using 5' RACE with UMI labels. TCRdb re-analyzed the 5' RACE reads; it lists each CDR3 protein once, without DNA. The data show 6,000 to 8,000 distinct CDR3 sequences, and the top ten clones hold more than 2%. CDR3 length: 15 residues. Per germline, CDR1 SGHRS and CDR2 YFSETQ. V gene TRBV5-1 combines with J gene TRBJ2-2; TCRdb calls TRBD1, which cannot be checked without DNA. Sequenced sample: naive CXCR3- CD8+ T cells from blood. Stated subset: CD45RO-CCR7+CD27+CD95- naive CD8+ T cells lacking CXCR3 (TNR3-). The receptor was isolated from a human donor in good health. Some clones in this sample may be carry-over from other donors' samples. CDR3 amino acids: CASSLGQALTGELFF. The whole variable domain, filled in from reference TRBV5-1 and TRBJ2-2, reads KAGVTQTPRYLIKTRGQQVTLSCSPISGHRSVSWYQQTPGQGLQFLFEYFSETQRNKGNFPGRFSGRQFSNSRSEMNVSTLELGDSALYLCASSLGQALTGELFFGEGSRLTVL.